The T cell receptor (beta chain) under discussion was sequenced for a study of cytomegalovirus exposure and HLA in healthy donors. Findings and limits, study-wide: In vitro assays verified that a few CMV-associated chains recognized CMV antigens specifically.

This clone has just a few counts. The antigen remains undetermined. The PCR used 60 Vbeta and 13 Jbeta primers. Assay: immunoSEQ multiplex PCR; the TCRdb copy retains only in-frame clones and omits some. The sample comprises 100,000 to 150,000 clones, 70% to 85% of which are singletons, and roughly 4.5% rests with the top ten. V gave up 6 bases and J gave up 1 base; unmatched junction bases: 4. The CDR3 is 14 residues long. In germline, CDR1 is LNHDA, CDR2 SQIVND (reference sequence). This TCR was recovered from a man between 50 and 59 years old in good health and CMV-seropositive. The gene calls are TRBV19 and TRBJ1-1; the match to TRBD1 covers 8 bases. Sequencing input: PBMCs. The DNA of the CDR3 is TGTGCCAGTAGAGGGGACAGGTGGAACACTGAAGCTTTCTTT. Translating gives CASRGDRWNTEAFF.